The source of this TCR beta chain is a study of identifying expanded T cells in peripheral blood. Study results and caveats: Two-week clone count variance significantly increased as total template count grew. Over around two and four weeks, about 15 and 19 clones changed, versus roughly 1.1 between replicates.

This clone has just one count. Its matching antigen is unknown. Germline V CDR1 and CDR2: SGHNT, YENEEA. The CDR3 loop spans 13 amino acids. Trimming took 5 bases from V and 1 from J; bases not matched to a gene: 1. Profiled with immunoSEQ multiplex PCR; TCRdb holds only in-frame clones, not every one. The table lists fewer than 85,000 clones, approximately 89% of them singletons, with about 3% in the top ten. Collection occurred without any documented infections or immune events in donors. The TCR was taken from a person aged 18 to 70 in good health. Sequences were obtained from blood. The chain uses TRBV11-3 and TRBJ2-5; 7 bases fit TRBD1. The CDR3 loop reads CASSRDSQETQYF. The CDR3 nucleotides are TGTGCCAGCAGCCGGGACAGCCAAGAGACCCAGTACTTC.